This T cell receptor (beta chain) was sequenced in a study of spatial heterogeneity in lung cancer. Across the whole study: Bulk RNA-seq from matched material yielded a T cell module score that correlated strongly with TCR transcript counts in tumor regions.

Noted time point: sample taken at primary tumor resection. Samples came from roughly 72 TRACERx patients with untreated early-stage lung cancer. Whole RNA, which was extracted from tumor, nontumor lung tissue or frozen PBMC, was sequenced without any cell sorting. The study's findings and limits: The number of expanded tumor alpha and beta chains correlated with mutation number.

TCRdb fed the 5' RACE reads into MiXCR, producing one record per CDR3 protein. The sample lists about 7,000 distinct CDR3 sequences, 11% to 15% occurring once. With respect to this clonotype: Its matching antigen is unknown.

Germline CDR1 and CDR2: SQVTM and ANQGSEA. V was shortened by 0 bases and J by 12 bases, with 13 bases between the two germline ends. The CDR3 consists of 12 residues. The chain couples TRBV29-1 to TRBJ2-3, with D hard to call. The sequenced sample was lung tumor tissue, obtained at surgery. The TCR sequence derives from a female donor with early-stage non-small cell lung cancer. The CDR3 bases are TGCAGCGTTGAAGAAACACCGCCACTACAGTATTTT. It is translated as CSVEETPPLQYF.